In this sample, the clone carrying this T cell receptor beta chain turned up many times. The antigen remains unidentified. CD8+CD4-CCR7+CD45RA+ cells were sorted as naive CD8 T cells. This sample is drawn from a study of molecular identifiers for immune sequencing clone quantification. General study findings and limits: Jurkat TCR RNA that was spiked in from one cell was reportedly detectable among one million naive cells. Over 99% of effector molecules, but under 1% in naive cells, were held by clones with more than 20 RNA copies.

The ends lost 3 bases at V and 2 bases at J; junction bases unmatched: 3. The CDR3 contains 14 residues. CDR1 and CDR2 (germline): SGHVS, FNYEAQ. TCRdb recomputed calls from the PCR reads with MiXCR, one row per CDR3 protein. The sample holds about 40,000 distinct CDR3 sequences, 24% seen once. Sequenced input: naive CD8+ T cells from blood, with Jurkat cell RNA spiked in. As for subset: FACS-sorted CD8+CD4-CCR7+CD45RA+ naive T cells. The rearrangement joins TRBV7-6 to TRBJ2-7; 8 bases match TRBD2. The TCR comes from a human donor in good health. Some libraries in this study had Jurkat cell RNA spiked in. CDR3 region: CASSFSGAPYEQYF. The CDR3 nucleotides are TGTGCCAGCAGCTTTAGCGGGGCGCCCTACGAGCAGTACTTC.